This T cell receptor beta chain is drawn from a study of cytomegalovirus exposure and HLA in healthy donors. This clone was observed a few times. The PCR was carried out with 60 Vbeta primers and 13 Jbeta primers. Measured with immunoSEQ multiplex PCR; TCRdb has only the in-frame clones, and not every one. The sample holds roughly 150,000 clones; around 79% are singletons and the top ten take under 0.8%. The germline gives CDR1 SGHNT, CDR2 YYREEE (reference sequence). Between the trimmed V and J ends, which lost 0 bases and 5 bases, there was a span of 6 bases. The CDR3 length is 13 residues. Sequenced sample: PBMCs. The chain couples TRBV5-4 to TRBJ1-5; no clear D. This receptor was identified in a male donor in good health and CMV-seronegative. The CDR3 nucleotides are TGTGCCAGCAGCTTGGATCCGGATCAGCCCCAGCATTTT. Amino acid sequence: CASSLDPDQPQHF. The variable domain in full, completed from reference TRBV5-4 and TRBJ1-5, reads ETGVTQSPTHLIKTRGQQVTLRCSSQSGHNTVSWYQQALGQGPQFIFQYYREEENGRGNFPPRFSGLQFPNYSSELNVNALELDDSALYLCASSLDPDQPQHFGDGTRLSIL.